This T cell receptor beta chain was recorded in a study of response to subunit inactivated influenza vaccine (dated by TCRdb to 2017 to 2018). Looking at the study overall: Deep quantitative T cell receptor repertoire profiling was used in the study to track responses to a trivalent subunit inactivated influenza vaccine. The paper as a whole reports these results and caveats: The authors proposed that each seasonal influenza vaccination may bring in only a limited number of new T cells.

Receptor amplification or capture employed RT-PCR. Instrument on record: Illumina HiSeq 2500. TCRdb reanalyzed the raw reads on its own, using fastp at Q25 for trimming and MiXCR for clone calling, and kept in-frame beta chains. One record per CDR3 amino acid sequence lists the most common genes and DNA. In this sample the table shows more than 450,000 distinct CDR3 sequences, 12% of which occur a single time. The ten largest clones represent more than 8.5% of the sample. The CDR3 sequence holds 16 residues, the cysteine and phenylalanine included. Only CDR3 DNA remains: 48 bases, in frame from the first base. The trim is 4 bases for V and 6 bases for J, with a gap of 18 bases between the germline ends. Via the germline V gene, CDR1 is KGHDR and CDR2 SFDVKD. A remark on this clonotype: This clone's antigen is unknown. There are no base qualities to consult, and no much larger clone falls within one base.

The starting material was PBMCs from blood, obtained on the day of vaccination. This chain joins TRBV24-1 to TRBJ2-1, with no reliable assignment of the D segment. The TCR comes from a man aged 50 or older who received an inactivated influenza vaccine. Donor details come from another sample of the same person, matched by shared clones. The nucleotides are TGTGCCACCAGTGACCCATCCTCCGCGGACCTCAATGAGCAGTTCTTC. This is translated as CATSDPSSADLNEQFF.